The TCR beta chain under discussion was sequenced for a study of tumor-infiltrating lymphocytes in oesophageal squamous cell carcinoma. TCRdb re-called the PCR reads through MiXCR, storing one row per CDR3 protein. Of around 12,000 distinct CDR3 sequences in the sample, roughly 58% were seen once. This clonotype has only one observation. The J segment lost 0 bases and the V segment lost 0 bases, leaving 5 bases of the junction unmatched. Germline V gives CDR1 MNHNY, CDR2 SVGAGI (reference sequence). The CDR3 length is 16 residues. The sequencing input was esophageal tumor tissue. The chain is built from TRBV6-6 and TRBJ2-7, with 7 bases lining up with TRBD2. This receptor was obtained from a female donor with esophageal squamous cell carcinoma. As DNA, the CDR3 is TGTGCCAGCAGTTACTCCGGGGGGTCAAGCTCCTACGAGCAGTACTTC. Amino acids: CASSYSGGSSSYEQYF.